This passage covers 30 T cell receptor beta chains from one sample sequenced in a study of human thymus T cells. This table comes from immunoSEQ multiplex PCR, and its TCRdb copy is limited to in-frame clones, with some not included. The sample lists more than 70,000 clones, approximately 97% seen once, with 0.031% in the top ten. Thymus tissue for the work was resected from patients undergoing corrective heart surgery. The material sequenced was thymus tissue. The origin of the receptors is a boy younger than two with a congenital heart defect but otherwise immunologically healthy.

The CDR3 loop reads CAISESPGKARGYTF. DNA for the CDR3: TGTGCCATCAGTGAGTCGCCAGGAAAAGCTCGTGGCTACACCTTC. This rearrangement joins TRBV10-3 to TRBJ1-2, with D uncertain. CDR1 and CDR2 (germline): ENHRY, SYGVKD. The CDR3 has 15 residues. Between the trimmed V and J ends, which lost 0 bases and 7 bases, there was a span of 15 bases.

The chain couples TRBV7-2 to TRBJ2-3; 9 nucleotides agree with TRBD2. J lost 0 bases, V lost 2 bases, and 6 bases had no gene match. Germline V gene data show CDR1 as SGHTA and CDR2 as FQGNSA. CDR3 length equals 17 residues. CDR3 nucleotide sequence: TGTGCCAGCAGCTTAAGCGGGGGGCGGACTAGCACAGATACGCAGTATTTT. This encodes CASSLSGGRTSTDTQYF.

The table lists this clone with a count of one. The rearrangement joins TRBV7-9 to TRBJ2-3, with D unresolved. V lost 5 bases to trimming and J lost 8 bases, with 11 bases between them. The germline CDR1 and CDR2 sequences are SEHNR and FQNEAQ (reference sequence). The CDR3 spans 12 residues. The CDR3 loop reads CASSQKLGTQYF. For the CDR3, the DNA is TGTGCCAGCAGCCAAAAACTGGGTACGCAGTATTTT.

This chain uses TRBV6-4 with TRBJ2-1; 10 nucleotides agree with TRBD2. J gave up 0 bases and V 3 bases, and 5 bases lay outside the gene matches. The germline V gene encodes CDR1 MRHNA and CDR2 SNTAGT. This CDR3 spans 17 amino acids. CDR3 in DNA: TGTGCCAGCAGTGAAAGCGGGGGGGCGAGCTCCTACAATGAGCAGTTCTTC. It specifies CASSESGGASSYNEQFF.

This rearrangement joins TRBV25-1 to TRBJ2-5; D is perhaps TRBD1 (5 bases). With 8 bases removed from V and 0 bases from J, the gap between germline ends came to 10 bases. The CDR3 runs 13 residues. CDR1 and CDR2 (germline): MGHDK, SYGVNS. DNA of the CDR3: TGTGCCAGCCACCGACAGAACCAAGAGACCCAGTACTTC. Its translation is CASHRQNQETQYF.

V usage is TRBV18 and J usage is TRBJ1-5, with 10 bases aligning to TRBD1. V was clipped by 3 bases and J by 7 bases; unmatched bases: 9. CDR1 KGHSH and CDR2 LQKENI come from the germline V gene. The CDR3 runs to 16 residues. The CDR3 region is CASSPKDRGREQPQHF. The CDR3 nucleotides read TGTGCCAGCTCACCTAAGGACAGGGGGAGGGAACAGCCCCAGCATTTT.

The CDR3 sequence is CASSIERGKSGGNTIYF. The CDR3 DNA sequence: TGTGCCAGTAGTATAGAACGAGGGAAAAGCGGAGGAAACACCATATATTTT. The V gene is TRBV19, the J gene TRBJ1-3; unclear D gene. V shed 0 bases and J shed 4 bases, with 16 bases lying between them. The germline V gene encodes CDR1 LNHDA and CDR2 SQIVND (reference sequence). This CDR3 has 17 amino acids.

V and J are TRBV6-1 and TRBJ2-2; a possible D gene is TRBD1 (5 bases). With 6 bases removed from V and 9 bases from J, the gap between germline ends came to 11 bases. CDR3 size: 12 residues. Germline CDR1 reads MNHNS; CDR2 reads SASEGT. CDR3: CASRHQGRELFF. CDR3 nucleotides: TGTGCCAGCAGACACCAGGGCCGGGAGCTGTTTTTT.

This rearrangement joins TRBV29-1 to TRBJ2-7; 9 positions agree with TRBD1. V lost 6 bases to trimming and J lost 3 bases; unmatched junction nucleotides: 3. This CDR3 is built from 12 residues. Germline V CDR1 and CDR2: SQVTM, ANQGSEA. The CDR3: CSVGQGRYEQYF. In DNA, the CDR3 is TGCAGCGTCGGACAGGGGCGCTACGAGCAGTACTTC.

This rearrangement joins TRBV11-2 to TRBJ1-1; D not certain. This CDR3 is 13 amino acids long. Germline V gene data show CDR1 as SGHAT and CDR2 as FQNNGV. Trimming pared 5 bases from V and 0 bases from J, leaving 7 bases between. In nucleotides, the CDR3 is TGTGCCAGCAGCCCTTTGTTGAACACTGAAGCTTTCTTT. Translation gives CASSPLLNTEAFF.

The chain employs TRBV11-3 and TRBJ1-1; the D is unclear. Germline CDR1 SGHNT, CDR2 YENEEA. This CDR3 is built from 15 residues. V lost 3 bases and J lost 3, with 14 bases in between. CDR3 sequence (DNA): TGTGCCAGCAGCTTGACGAATTACCATTACACTGAAGCTTTCTTT. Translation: CASSLTNYHYTEAFF.

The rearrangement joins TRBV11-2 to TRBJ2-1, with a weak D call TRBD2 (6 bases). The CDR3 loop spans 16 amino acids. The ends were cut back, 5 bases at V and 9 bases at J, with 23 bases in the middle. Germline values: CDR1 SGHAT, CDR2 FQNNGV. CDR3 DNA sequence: TGTGCCAGCAGCCCCTTATGGGGACGGGGGTTAGGTGAGCAGTTCTTC. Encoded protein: CASSPLWGRGLGEQFF. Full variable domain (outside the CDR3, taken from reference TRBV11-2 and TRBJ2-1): EAGVAQSPRYKIIEKRQSVAFWCNPISGHATLYWYQQILGQGPKLLIQFQNNGVVDDSQLPKDRFSAERLKGVDSTLKIQPAKLEDSAVYLCASSPLWGRGLGEQFFGPGTRLTVL.

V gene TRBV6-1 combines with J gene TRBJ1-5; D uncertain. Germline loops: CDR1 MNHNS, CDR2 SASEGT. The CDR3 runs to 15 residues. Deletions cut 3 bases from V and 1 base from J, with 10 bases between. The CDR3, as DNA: TGTGCCAGCAGTGACGGATATTGGAGCAATCAGCCCCAGCATTTT. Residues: CASSDGYWSNQPQHF.

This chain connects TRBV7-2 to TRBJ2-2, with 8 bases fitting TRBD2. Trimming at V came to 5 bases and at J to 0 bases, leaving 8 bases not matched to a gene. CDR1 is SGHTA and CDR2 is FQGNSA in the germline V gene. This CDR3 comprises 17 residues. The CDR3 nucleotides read TGTGCCAGCAGCCTACCAAGCGGGAGCGCGAACACCGGGGAGCTGTTTTTT. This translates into CASSLPSGSANTGELFF.

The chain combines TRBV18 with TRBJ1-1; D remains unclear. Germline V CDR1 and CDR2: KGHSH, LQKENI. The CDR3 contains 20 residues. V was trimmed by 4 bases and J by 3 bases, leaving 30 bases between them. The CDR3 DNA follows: TGTGCCAGCTCACTAACAAGCACGGGCCACCCCGGGATTGGGGACACTGAAGCTTTCTTT. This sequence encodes CASSLTSTGHPGIGDTEAFF.

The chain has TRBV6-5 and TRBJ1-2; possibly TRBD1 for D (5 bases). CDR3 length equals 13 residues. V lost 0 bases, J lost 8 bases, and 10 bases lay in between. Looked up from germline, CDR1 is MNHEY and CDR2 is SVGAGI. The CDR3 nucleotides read TGTGCCAGCAGTTACTCAAGGGAGGGGGGCTACACCTTC. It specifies CASSYSREGGYTF.

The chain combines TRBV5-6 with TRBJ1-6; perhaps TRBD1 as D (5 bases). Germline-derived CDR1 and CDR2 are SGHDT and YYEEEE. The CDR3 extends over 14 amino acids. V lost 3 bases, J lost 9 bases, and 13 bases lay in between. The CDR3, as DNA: TGTGCCAGCAGCTCCACAGGAACCGGTTCACCCCTCCACTTT. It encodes CASSSTGTGSPLHF.

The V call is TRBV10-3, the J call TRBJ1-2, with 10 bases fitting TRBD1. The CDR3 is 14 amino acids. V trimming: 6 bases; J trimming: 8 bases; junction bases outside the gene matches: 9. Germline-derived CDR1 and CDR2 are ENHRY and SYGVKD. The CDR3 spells CAIREPGQGGGYTF. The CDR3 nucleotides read TGTGCCATCAGGGAGCCCGGACAGGGGGGAGGCTACACCTTC.

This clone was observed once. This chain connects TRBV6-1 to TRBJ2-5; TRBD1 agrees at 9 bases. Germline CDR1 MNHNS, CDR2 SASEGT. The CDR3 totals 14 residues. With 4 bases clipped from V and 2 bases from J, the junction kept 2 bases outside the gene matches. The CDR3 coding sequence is TGTGCCAGCAGTGTGGACAGGGGACAAGAGACCCAGTACTTC. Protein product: CASSVDRGQETQYF.

The CDR3 here is CASSLSREVRIQYF. The CDR3 bases are TGCGCCAGCAGCTTGTCCAGGGAGGTTCGCATTCAGTACTTC. This chain uses TRBV5-1 with TRBJ2-4, with D maybe TRBD2 (6 bases). Trimming pared 1 base from V and 9 bases from J, leaving 14 bases between. Germline CDR1 SGHRS, CDR2 YFSETQ. CDR3 size: 14 residues.

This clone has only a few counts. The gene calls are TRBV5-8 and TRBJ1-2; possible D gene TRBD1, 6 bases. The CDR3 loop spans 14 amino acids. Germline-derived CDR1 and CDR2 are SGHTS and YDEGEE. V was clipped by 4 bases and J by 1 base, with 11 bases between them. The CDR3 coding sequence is TGTGCCAGCAGCCTACACAGGGATAACTATGGCTACACCTTC. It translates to CASSLHRDNYGYTF. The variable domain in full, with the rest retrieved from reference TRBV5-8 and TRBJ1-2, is EAGVTQSPTHLIKTRGQQATLRCSPISGHTSVYWYQQALGLGLQFLLWYDEGEERNRGNFPPRFSGRQFPNYSSELNVNALELEDSALYLCASSLHRDNYGYTFGSGTRLTVV.

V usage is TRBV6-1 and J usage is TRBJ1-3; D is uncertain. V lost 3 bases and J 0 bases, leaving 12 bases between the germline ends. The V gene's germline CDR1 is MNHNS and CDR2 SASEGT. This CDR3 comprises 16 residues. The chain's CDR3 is CASSERRRPSGNTIYF. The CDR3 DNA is TGTGCCAGCAGTGAGAGGAGAAGACCCTCTGGAAACACCATATATTTT.

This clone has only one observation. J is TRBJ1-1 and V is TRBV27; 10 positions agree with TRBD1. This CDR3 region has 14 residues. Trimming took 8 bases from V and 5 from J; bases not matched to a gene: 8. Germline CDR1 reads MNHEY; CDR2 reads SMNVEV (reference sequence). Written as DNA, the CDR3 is TGTGCCAGCCTCATGGACAGGGGGGGGACTGAAGCTTTCTTT. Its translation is CASLMDRGGTEAFF.

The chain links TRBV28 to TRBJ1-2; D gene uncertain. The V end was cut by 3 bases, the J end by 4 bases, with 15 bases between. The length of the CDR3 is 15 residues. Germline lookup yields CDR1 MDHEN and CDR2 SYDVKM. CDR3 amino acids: CASSFPRVHSYGYTF. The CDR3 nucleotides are TGTGCCAGCAGTTTTCCTAGGGTCCACAGCTATGGCTACACCTTC.

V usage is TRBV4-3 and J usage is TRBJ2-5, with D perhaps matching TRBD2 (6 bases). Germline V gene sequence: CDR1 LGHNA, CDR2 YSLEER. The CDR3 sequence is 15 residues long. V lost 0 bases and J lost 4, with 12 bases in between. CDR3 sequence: CASSQDAGTGETQYF. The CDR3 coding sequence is TGCGCCAGCAGCCAAGATGCAGGGACTGGAGAGACCCAGTACTTC.

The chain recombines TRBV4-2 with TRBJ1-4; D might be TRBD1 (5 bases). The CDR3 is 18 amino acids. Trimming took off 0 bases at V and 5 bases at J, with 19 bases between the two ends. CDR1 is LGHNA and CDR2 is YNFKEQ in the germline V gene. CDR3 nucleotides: TGTGCCAGCAGCCAAGATGTTGCCCCGGGACTGATAAATGAAAAACTGTTTTTT. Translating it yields CASSQDVAPGLINEKLFF.

In nucleotides, the CDR3 is TGTGCCAGCAGAGCCGACAGTTTCCCCGGGGAGACCCAGTACTTC. The encoded protein is CASRADSFPGETQYF. The gene calls are TRBV11-3 and TRBJ2-5; TRBD1 is a possible D gene (5 bases). The V gene's germline CDR1 is SGHNT and CDR2 YENEEA. The V gene lost 6 bases and the J gene lost 5 bases, with 19 bases spanning the gap. The CDR3 has 15 amino acids.

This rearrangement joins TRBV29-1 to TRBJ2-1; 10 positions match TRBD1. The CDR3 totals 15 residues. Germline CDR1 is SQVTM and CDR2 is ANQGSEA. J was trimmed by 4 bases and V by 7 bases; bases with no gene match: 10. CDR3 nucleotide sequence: TGCAGCGCTAGTCCCGGGACAGGGGAGTACAATGAGCAGTTCTTC. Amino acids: CSASPGTGEYNEQFF.

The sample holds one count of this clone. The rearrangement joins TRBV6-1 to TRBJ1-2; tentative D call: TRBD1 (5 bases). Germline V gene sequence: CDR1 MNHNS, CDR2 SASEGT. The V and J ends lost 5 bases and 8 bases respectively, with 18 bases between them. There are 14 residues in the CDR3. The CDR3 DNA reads TGTGCCAGCAGTCCCCCTGGACCCAGGGAGGGCTACACCTTC. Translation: CASSPPGPREGYTF.

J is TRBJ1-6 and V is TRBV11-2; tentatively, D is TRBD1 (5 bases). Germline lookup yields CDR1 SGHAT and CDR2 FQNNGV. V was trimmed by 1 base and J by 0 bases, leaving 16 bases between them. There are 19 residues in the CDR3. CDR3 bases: TGTGCCAGCAGCTTAGTATCCAGGGTTCCCCGCTCCTATAATTCACCCCTCCACTTT. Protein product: CASSLVSRVPRSYNSPLHF.